A single sample is the source of the 5 T cell receptor beta chains below, sequenced in a study of CD8 T cells in ankylosing spondylitis. Each CDR3 protein gets one entry after TCRdb re-called the 5' RACE reads with MiXCR. The sample has some 46,000 distinct CDR3 sequences; approximately 10% are singletons. The sample was blood, either unsorted or a sorted T cell fraction (not recorded which). The source is a male donor with ankylosing spondylitis or in good health (not recorded which).

This clonotype was detected ten times or more. CDR3 sequence reads: CASSANRGPSTDTQYF. In nucleotides, the CDR3 is TGTGCCAGCAGTGCCAACAGGGGGCCTAGCACAGATACGCAGTATTTT. The chain recombines TRBV28 with TRBJ2-3; 9 positions agree with TRBD1. V lost 5 bases to trimming and J lost 0 bases; unmatched junction nucleotides: 6. The CDR3 spans 16 residues. From germline, CDR1 is MDHEN and CDR2 SYDVKM.

This clonotype occurred many times. The V and J genes are TRBV5-1 and TRBJ2-1; 7 bases align to TRBD1. This CDR3 is built from 15 residues. The junction had 4 bases not matched to a gene; V was cut back by 4 bases and J by 0 bases. CDR1 is SGHRS and CDR2 is YFSETQ in the germline V gene. The CDR3 DNA sequence: TGCGCCAGCAGCACAGGGGATAGCTCCTACAATGAGCAGTTCTTC. Residues: CASSTGDSSYNEQFF.

This clonotype was detected many times. V and J are TRBV5-1 and TRBJ1-1; D is unresolved. Germline V CDR1 and CDR2: SGHRS, YFSETQ. This CDR3 region has 14 residues. V dropped 2 bases and J dropped 3 bases, with 11 bases sitting between them. The DNA for the CDR3 is TGCGCCAGCAGCTTACCCACCCCGGACACTGAAGCTTTCTTT. Protein: CASSLPTPDTEAFF.

The chain links TRBV30 to TRBJ1-1; 7 bases map to TRBD1. The CDR3 is made up of 11 amino acids. V shed 5 bases and J 4 bases; nucleotides not matched to a gene: 1. Germline assignment: CDR1 GTSNPN and CDR2 SVGIG (reference sequence). CDR3 sequence: CAWGTATEAFF. CDR3 bases: TGTGCCTGGGGGACAGCCACTGAAGCTTTCTTT.

This chain links TRBV6-4 with TRBJ2-1; a weak D match, TRBD2 (6 bases). This CDR3 has 15 amino acids. V lost 0 bases, J lost 7 bases, and 13 bases lay in between. Germline CDR1 is MRHNA and CDR2 is SNTAGT. The DNA for the CDR3 is TGTGCCAGCAGTGACTCTGGCGGGGCGTCGAATGAGCAGTTCTTC. Translation gives CASSDSGGASNEQFF.